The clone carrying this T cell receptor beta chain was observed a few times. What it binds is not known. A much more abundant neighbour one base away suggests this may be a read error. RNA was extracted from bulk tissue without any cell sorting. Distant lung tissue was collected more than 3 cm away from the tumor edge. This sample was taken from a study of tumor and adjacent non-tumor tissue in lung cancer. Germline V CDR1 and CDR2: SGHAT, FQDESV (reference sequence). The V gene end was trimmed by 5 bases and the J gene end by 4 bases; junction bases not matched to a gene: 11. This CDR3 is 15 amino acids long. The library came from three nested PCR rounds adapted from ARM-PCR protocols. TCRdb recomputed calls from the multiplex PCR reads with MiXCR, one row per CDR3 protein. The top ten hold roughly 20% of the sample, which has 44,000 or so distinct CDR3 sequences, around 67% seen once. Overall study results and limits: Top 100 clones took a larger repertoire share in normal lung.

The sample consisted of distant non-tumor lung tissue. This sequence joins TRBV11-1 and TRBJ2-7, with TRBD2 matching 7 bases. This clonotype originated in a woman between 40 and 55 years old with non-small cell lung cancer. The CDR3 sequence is CASSLTGGSQYEQYF. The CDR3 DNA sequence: TGTGCCAGCAGCCTAACTGGCGGGAGCCAATACGAGCAGTACTTC.